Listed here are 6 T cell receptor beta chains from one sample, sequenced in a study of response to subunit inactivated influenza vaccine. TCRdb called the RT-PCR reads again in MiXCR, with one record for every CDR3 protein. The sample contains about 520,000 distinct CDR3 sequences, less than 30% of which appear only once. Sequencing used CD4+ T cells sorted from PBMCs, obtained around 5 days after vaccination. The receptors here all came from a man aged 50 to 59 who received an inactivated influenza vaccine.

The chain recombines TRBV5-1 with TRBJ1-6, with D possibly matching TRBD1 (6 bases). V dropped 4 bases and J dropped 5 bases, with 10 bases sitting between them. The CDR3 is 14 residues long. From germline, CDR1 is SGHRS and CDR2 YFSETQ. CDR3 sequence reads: CASSPGQNNSPLHF. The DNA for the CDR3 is TGCGCCAGCAGCCCCGGACAGAATAATTCACCCCTCCACTTT. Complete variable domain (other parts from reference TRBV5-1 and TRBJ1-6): KAGVTQTPRYLIKTRGQQVTLSCSPISGHRSVSWYQQTPGQGLQFLFEYFSETQRNKGNFPGRFSGRQFSNSRSEMNVSTLELGDSALYLCASSPGQNNSPLHFGNGTRLTVT.

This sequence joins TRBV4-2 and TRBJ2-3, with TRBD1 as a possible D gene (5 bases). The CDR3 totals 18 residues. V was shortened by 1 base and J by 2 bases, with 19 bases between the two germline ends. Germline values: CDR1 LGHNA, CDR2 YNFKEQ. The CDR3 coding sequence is TGTGCCAGCAGCCAAGCGTCTGGCAGGGCGAGAACCACAGATACGCAGTATTTT. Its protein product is CASSQASGRARTTDTQYF.

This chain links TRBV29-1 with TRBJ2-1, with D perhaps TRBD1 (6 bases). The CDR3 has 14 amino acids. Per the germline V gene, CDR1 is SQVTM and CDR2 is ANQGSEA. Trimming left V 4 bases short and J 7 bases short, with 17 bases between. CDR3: CSVGGLGAFNEQFF. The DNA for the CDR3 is TGCAGCGTTGGGGGCTTGGGGGCATTTAATGAGCAGTTCTTC.

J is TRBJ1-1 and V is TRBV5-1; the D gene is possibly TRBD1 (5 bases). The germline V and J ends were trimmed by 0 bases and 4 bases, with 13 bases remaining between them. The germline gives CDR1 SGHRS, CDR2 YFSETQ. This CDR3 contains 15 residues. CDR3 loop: CASSLDPRVGTEAFF. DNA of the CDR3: TGCGCCAGCAGCTTGGACCCCAGGGTAGGCACTGAAGCTTTCTTT.

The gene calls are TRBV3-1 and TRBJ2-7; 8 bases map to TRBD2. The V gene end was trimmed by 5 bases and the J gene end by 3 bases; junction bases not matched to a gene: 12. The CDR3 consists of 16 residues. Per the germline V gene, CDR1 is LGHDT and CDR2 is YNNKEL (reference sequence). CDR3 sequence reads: CASSYALAGFFYEQYF. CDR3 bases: TGTGCCAGCAGCTACGCATTAGCGGGGTTTTTCTACGAGCAGTACTTC.

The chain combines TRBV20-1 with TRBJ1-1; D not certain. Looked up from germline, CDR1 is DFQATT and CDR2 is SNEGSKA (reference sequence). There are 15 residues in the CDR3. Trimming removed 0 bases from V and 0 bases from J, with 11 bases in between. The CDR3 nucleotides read TGCAGTGCTAGAGAGGGCATTGGGGTGAACACTGAAGCTTTCTTT. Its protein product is CSAREGIGVNTEAFF.